The 21 T cell receptor beta chains below were found in one sample sequenced in a study of cytomegalovirus exposure and HLA in healthy donors (dated by TCRdb to about 2017). To prepare the library, the immunoSEQ multiplex PCR assay was applied. For the multiplex PCR, a mixture combining 60 forward primers for TCR Vbeta segments and 13 reverse primers for TCR Jbeta segments was used. The table comes from immuneACCESS by way of TCRdb, which keeps in-frame sequences with V and J called. Part of the clones is missing from these tables; in studies checked, under half for an unresolved V gene and the rest for unknown reasons. This sample comprises roughly 35,000 clones, 45% to 55% of them detected only once. 6.2% of the sample belongs to the ten largest clones. The sample comprised PBMCs. Receptor source: a woman aged 40 to 50 in good health and CMV-seropositive.

This clone was counted once. The V and J genes are TRBV15 and TRBJ1-1, with a possible D match to TRBD1 (6 bases). The germline gives CDR1 LNHNV, CDR2 YYDKDF (reference sequence). The CDR3 totals 16 residues. The V end was cut by 2 bases, the J end by 6 bases, with 19 bases between. As DNA, the CDR3 is TGTGCCACCAGCAGATTTACAGGGTTGAGTTTGCCTGAAGCTTTCTTT. This gives the protein CATSRFTGLSLPEAFF. Full variable domain (outside the CDR3, taken from reference TRBV15 and TRBJ1-1): DAMVIQNPRYQVTQFGKPVTLSCSQTLNHNVMYWYQQKSSQAPKLLFHYYDKDFNNEADTPDNFQSRRPNTSFCFLDIRSPGLGDTAMYLCATSRFTGLSLPEAFFGQGTRLTVV.

The genes are TRBV6-1 and TRBJ1-4, with D tentatively TRBD1 (5 bases). This CDR3 contains 14 residues. Germline CDR1 MNHNS, CDR2 SASEGT. Trimming left V 6 bases short and J 8 bases short, with 16 bases between. DNA for the CDR3: TGTGCCAGCAGGGCTGACAGCCCAAGGGAAAAACTGTTTTTT. Translating it yields CASRADSPREKLFF.

The chain recombines TRBV20-1 with TRBJ2-7; D is possibly TRBD1 (5 bases). Germline loops: CDR1 DFQATT, CDR2 SNEGSKA (reference sequence). V lost 3 bases and J 10 bases, leaving 13 bases between the germline ends. The CDR3 extends over 11 amino acids. This CDR3 is CSARATGLQYF. CDR3 nucleotides: TGCAGTGCTAGGGCCACAGGTCTCCAGTACTTC.

Comments on this clone: Other DNA sequences within the sample encode an identical CDR3. CDR3 DNA sequence: TGTGCCAGCAGACAGCCGGGACAGGAGCCCGACGTCCTGACTTTC. It yields the protein CASRQPGQEPDVLTF. This chain joins TRBV6-5 and TRBJ2-6; TRBD1 matches 8 bases. The CDR3 contains 15 residues. V shed 6 bases, J shed 11 bases, and the junction held 12 bases outside the gene matches. Germline CDR1 MNHEY, CDR2 SVGAGI.

V is TRBV7-2 and J is TRBJ1-4; D is unresolved. Trimming removed 1 base from V and 4 bases from J, with 13 bases in between. The germline V gene encodes CDR1 SGHTA and CDR2 FQGNSA. This CDR3 is built from 16 residues. The DNA of the CDR3 is TGTGCCAGCAGCTTAGACCTGCCCAGGAATAATGAAAAACTGTTTTTT. Translating it yields CASSLDLPRNNEKLFF.

This clone was seen more than once but under ten times. The rearrangement joins TRBV4-3 to TRBJ1-2; 11 bases match TRBD1. This CDR3 is 15 amino acids long. Per the germline V gene, CDR1 is LGHNA and CDR2 is YSLEER. V was clipped by 4 bases and J by 4 bases; unmatched bases: 5. CDR3 DNA: TGCGCCAGCAGCCCCGGACAGGGGGCAGGCTATGGCTACACCTTC. Its protein product is CASSPGQGAGYGYTF.

A few counts support this clone. Here the CDR3 reads CASSERASGGLGLNEQFF. CDR3 sequence (DNA): TGTGCCAGCAGTGAACGTGCAAGTGGAGGACTGGGCCTCAATGAGCAGTTCTTC. V usage is TRBV2 and J usage is TRBJ2-1; tentative D call: TRBD2 (5 bases). The CDR3 sequence is 18 residues long. Trimming shortened V by 2 bases and J by 6 bases, and 23 bases separated the two germline ends. The germline V gene encodes CDR1 SNHLY and CDR2 FYNNEI.

This clone was observed a handful of times. The chain links TRBV9 to TRBJ2-1; tentative D call: TRBD2 (5 bases). V gave up 3 bases and J gave up 0 bases, with 19 bases separating them. This CDR3 spans 18 amino acids. Per germline, CDR1 SGDLS and CDR2 YYNGEE. The CDR3 nucleotides read TGTGCCAGCAGCGACTCGCCCCTATTGGGGAGCTCCTACAATGAGCAGTTCTTC. As protein: CASSDSPLLGSSYNEQFF.

This clone was counted a few times. The chain joins TRBV29-1 to TRBJ2-3; D is perhaps TRBD1 (6 bases). Per germline, CDR1 SQVTM and CDR2 ANQGSEA. The CDR3 has 10 residues. With 6 bases removed from V and 6 bases from J, the gap between germline ends came to 7 bases. The CDR3 sequence is CSVGADTQYF. DNA of the CDR3: TGCAGCGTGGGGGCGGATACGCAGTATTTT.

The V gene is TRBV7-2, the J gene TRBJ2-2; D may be TRBD2 (5 bases). Between the trimmed V and J ends, which lost 5 bases and 4 bases, there was a span of 11 bases. CDR1 SGHTA and CDR2 FQGNSA come from the germline V gene. This CDR3 region has 14 residues. The CDR3 here is CASSPLAGTGELFF. The CDR3 DNA sequence: TGTGCCAGCAGCCCGCTAGCAGGCACCGGGGAGCTGTTTTTT. The full variable domain, rest sourced from reference TRBV7-2 and TRBJ2-2, is GAGVSQSPSNKVTEKGKDVELRCDPISGHTALYWYRQSLGQGLEFLIYFQGNSAPDKSGLPSDRFSAERTGGSVSTLTIQRTQQEDSAVYLCASSPLAGTGELFFGEGSRLTVL.

V and J are TRBV18 and TRBJ1-1, with 8 nucleotides matching TRBD1. There are 14 residues in the CDR3. Germline V CDR1 and CDR2: KGHSH, LQKENI. J gave up 1 base and V 4 bases, and 2 bases lay outside the gene matches. The CDR3 reads CASSLQGGNTEAFF. CDR3 in DNA: TGTGCCAGCTCACTACAGGGGGGGAACACTGAAGCTTTCTTT.

The chain recombines TRBV27 with TRBJ1-5, with 8 bases fitting TRBD1. The V gene's germline CDR1 is MNHEY and CDR2 SMNVEV (reference sequence). This CDR3 has 12 residues. V shed 10 bases, J shed 4 bases, and the junction held 3 bases outside the gene matches. The CDR3 region is CATRQGNQPQHF. CDR3 DNA sequence: TGTGCCACCCGACAGGGGAATCAGCCCCAGCATTTT.

This chain connects TRBV7-9 to TRBJ2-7, with D maybe TRBD1 (5 bases). Trimming left V 1 base short and J 3 bases short, with 16 bases between. The CDR3 is 16 amino acids. The V gene's germline CDR1 is SEHNR and CDR2 FQNEAQ (reference sequence). CDR3 residues: CASSLGLGVLNYEQYF. The CDR3 bases are TGTGCCAGCAGCTTAGGTTTAGGGGTTCTAAACTACGAGCAGTACTTC.

This chain joins TRBV30 and TRBJ2-7, with TRBD1 identical over 8 bases. CDR1 is GTSNPN and CDR2 is SVGIG in the germline V gene (reference sequence). The CDR3 sequence is 14 residues long. With 0 bases clipped from V and 6 bases from J, the junction kept 7 bases outside the gene matches. The DNA of the CDR3 is TGTGCCTGGAGTGTACTAGGACAGGGTGCCGAGCAGTACTTC. Translation: CAWSVLGQGAEQYF.

This chain joins TRBV5-4 and TRBJ2-1; TRBD2 aligns across 12 bases. J lost 4 bases, V lost 3 bases, and 5 bases had no gene match. Germline V lookup: CDR1 SGHNT, CDR2 YYREEE (reference sequence). This CDR3 comprises 16 residues. The CDR3 coding sequence is TGTGCCAGCAGCTCGAGGACTAGCGGGGAGTACAATGAGCAGTTCTTC. It translates to CASSSRTSGEYNEQFF.

V and J are TRBV19 and TRBJ2-3; no definite D call. CDR3 size: 14 residues. The V and J ends lost 6 bases and 2 bases respectively, with 12 bases between them. Germline CDR1 LNHDA, CDR2 SQIVND (reference sequence). The CDR3 region is CASSNFANTDTQYF. The CDR3 nucleotides read TGTGCCAGTAGCAATTTCGCGAACACAGATACGCAGTATTTT.

This chain uses TRBV27 with TRBJ1-2; TRBD1 is a possible D gene (6 bases). The CDR3 totals 13 residues. Trimming left V 1 base short and J 8 bases short, with 11 bases between. CDR1 and CDR2 from the germline V gene are MNHEY and SMNVEV (reference sequence). The CDR3 sequence: CASSLLSGDGYTF. The CDR3 region has the DNA TGTGCCAGCAGTTTATTATCAGGGGACGGCTACACCTTC.

This chain uses TRBV5-4 with TRBJ2-5; 12 bases match TRBD2. V lost 0 bases to trimming and J lost 5 bases; unmatched junction nucleotides: 5. The CDR3 extends over 16 amino acids. The germline gives CDR1 SGHNT, CDR2 YYREEE (reference sequence). Here the CDR3 DNA reads TGTGCCAGCAGCTTGGAACGACTAGCGGGGGAGGAGACCCAGTACTTC. Its translation: CASSLERLAGEETQYF. The full variable domain, with the rest looked up from reference TRBV5-4 and TRBJ2-5, is ETGVTQSPTHLIKTRGQQVTLRCSSQSGHNTVSWYQQALGQGPQFIFQYYREEENGRGNFPPRFSGLQFPNYSSELNVNALELDDSALYLCASSLERLAGEETQYFGPGTRLLVL.

This chain joins TRBV20-1 and TRBJ1-1; D might be TRBD1 (5 bases). V shed 3 bases and J shed 11 bases, with 10 bases lying between them. The CDR3 consists of 10 residues. Germline lookup yields CDR1 DFQATT and CDR2 SNEGSKA (reference sequence). CDR3 coding DNA: TGCAGTGCTAGCCAGGGATCGGCTTTCTTT. This codes for CSASQGSAFF.

This clone occurred once. This sequence joins TRBV7-2 and TRBJ2-1, with a tentative D call TRBD1 (5 bases). This CDR3 is built from 14 residues. The germline V gene has CDR1 SGHTA and CDR2 FQGNSA. Trimming stripped 4 bases from V and 7 bases from J, with 14 bases between. The CDR3 DNA is TGTGCCAGCAGCTCTAGGGCAGGGAATAATGAGCAGTTCTTC. It encodes CASSSRAGNNEQFF.

The J gene is TRBJ1-6, the V gene TRBV7-2; D is ambiguous. In germline, CDR1 is SGHTA, CDR2 FQGNSA. This CDR3 comprises 16 residues. Deletions cut 1 base from V and 9 bases from J, with 16 bases between. The CDR3 bases are TGTGCCAGCAGCTTAGAACGGCCTGGGAGTGGTTCACCCCTCCACTTT. This translates into CASSLERPGSGSPLHF.